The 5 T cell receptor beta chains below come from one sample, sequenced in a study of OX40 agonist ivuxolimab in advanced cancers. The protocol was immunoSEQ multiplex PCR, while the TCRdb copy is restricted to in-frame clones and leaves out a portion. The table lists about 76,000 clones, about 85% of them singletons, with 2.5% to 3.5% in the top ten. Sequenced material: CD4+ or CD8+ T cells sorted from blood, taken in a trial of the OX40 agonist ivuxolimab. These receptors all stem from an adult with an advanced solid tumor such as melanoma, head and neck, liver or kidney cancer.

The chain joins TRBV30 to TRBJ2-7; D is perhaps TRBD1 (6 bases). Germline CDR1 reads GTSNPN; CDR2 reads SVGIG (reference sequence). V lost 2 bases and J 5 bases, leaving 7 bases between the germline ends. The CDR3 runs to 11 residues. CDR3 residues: CAWSNRDEQYF. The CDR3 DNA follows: TGTGCCTGGAGTAACAGGGACGAGCAGTACTTC.

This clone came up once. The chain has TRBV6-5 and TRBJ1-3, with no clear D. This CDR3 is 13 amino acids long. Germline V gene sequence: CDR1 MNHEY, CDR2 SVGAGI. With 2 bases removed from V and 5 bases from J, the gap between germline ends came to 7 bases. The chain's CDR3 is CASSYRDRNTIYF. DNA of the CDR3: TGTGCCAGCAGTTACAGGGATCGAAACACCATATATTTT.

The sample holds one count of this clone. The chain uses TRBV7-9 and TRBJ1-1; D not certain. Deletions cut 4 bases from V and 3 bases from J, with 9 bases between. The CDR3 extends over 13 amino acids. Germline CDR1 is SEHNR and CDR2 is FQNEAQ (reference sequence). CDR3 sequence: CASSSNSYTEAFF. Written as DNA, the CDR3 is TGTGCCAGCAGCTCTAATTCATACACTGAAGCTTTCTTT.

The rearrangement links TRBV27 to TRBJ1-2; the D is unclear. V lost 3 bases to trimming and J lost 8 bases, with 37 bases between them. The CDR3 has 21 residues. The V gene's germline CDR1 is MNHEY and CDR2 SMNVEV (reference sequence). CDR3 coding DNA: TGTGCCAGCAGTTTCACTCCCCCCGGGCGTCGGGCCGGACCCTCGGGAGAGGGCTACACCTTC. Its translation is CASSFTPPGRRAGPSGEGYTF.

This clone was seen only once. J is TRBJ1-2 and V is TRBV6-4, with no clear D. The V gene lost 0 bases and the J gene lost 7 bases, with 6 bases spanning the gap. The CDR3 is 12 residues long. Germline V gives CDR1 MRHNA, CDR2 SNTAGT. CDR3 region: CASSDSRGGYTF. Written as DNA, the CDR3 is TGTGCCAGCAGTGACTCGCGGGGTGGCTACACCTTC.